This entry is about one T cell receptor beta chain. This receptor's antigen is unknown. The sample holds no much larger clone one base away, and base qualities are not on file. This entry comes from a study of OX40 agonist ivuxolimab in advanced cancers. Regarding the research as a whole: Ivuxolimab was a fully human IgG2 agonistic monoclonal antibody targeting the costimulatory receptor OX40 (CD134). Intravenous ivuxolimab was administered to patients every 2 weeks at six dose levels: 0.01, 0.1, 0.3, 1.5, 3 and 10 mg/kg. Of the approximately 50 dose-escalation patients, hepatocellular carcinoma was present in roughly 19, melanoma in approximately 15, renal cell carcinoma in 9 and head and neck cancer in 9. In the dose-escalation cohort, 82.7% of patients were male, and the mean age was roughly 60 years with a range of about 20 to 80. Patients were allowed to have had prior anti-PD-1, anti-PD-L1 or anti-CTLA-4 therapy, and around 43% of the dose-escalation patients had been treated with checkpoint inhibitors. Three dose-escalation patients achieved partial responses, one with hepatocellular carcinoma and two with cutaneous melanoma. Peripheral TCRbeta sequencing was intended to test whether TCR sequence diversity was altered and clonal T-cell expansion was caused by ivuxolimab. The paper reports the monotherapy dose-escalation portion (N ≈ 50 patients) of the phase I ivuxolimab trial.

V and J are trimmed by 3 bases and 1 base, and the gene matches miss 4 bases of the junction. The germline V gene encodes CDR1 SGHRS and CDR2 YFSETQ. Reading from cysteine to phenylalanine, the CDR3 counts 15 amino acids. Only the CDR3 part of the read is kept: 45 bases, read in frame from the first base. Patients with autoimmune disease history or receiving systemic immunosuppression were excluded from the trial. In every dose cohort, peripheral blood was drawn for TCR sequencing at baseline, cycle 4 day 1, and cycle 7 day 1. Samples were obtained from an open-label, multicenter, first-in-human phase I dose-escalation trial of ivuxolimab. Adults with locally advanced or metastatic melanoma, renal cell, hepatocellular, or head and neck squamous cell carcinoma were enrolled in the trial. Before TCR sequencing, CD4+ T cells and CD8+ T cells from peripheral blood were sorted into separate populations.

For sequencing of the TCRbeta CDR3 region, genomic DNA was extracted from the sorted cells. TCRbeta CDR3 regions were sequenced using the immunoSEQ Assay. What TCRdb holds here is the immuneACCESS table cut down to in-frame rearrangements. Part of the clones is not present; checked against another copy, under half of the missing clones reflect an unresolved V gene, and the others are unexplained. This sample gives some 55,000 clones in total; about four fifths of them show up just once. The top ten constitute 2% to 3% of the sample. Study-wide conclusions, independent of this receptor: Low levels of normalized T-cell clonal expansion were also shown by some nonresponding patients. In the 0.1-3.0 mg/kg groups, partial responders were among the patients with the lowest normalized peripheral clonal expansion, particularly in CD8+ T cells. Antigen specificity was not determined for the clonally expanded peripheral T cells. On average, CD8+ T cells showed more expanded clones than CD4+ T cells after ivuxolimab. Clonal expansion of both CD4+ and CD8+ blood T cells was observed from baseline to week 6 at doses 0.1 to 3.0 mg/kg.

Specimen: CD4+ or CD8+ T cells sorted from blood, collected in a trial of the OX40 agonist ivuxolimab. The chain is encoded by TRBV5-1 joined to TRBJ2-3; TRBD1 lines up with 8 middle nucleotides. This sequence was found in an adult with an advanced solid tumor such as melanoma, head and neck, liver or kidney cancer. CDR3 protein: CASSSLTGGTDTQYF. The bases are TGCGCCAGCAGCTCCCTGACAGGGGGCACAGATACGCAGTATTTT.